Detailed here is one T cell receptor (beta chain). No antigen is known for it. This specimen comes from a study of T cell responses to AZD1222 COVID-19 vaccine. General study results and limits: Repertoires in all cases were sampled only once the peak T cell response had passed. Only a handful of AZD1222 recipients, about six in all, had baseline seropositivity. Spike-specific TCR repertoires showed rising breadth and depth after two AZD1222 doses. Donor demographics were predominantly white British with a female majority; clonal diversity may be underestimated.

TCRdb's table, derived via immunoSEQ multiplex PCR, lists solely in-frame clones and lacks some. Of some 69,000 clones in the sample, about 80% are singletons; the top ten hold 11% to 15%. The source material was peripheral blood, sampled 28 days after the second AZD1222 dose. The sequence derives from an adult who received the AZD1222 COVID-19 vaccine.

The CDR3 sequence: CASSQVATGGIFYGYTF. The CDR3 DNA follows: TGTGCCAGCAGCCAAGTTGCCACAGGGGGAATCTTCTATGGCTACACCTTC. The V and J genes are TRBV3-1 (or the pseudogene TRBV3-2) and TRBJ1-2; 8 positions match TRBD1. The length of the CDR3 is 17 residues. Germline CDR1 and CDR2: LGHDT and YNNKEL (reference sequence). Unmatched junction bases numbered 11, after V lost 1 base and J lost 4 bases.